These 22 T cell receptor beta chains share one sample of origin, sequenced in a study of T-cell reconstitution after alpha-beta-depleted transplantation in children. Unique molecular identifiers were incorporated during preparation of the TCRbeta library. TCRdb reprocessed the PCR reads via MiXCR and lists one record per CDR3 protein. The sample consists of 750,000 to 950,000 distinct CDR3 sequences, less than 20% of them appearing once. The sample in question was PBMCs, mostly from graft donor cells, obtained 360 days after TCRalphabeta/CD19-depleted stem cell transplant. The receptor set was obtained from a male patient aged 10 to 17 who had a stem cell transplant for acute lymphoblastic leukemia, so the T cells may come from the graft donor.

V and J are TRBV5-5 and TRBJ2-7, with 9 bases that match TRBD1. Trimming at V came to 4 bases and at J to 3 bases, leaving 8 bases not matched to a gene. The CDR3 runs to 15 residues. Germline V lookup: CDR1 SGHKS, CDR2 YYEKEE (reference sequence). The CDR3 here is CASSHGTGRGYEQYF. In nucleotides, the CDR3 is TGTGCCAGCAGCCATGGGACAGGGAGGGGCTACGAGCAGTACTTC.

This sequence joins TRBV18 and TRBJ2-3; 8 bases match TRBD2. The CDR3 has 17 amino acids. Germline values: CDR1 KGHSH, CDR2 LQKENI. V shed 4 bases, J shed 1 base, and the junction held 10 bases outside the gene matches. The CDR3 region is CASSLLSGLAGTDTQYF. CDR3 DNA: TGTGCCAGCTCACTCCTCTCCGGACTAGCCGGCACAGATACGCAGTATTTT.

This clonotype has only a few counts. The chain joins TRBV3-1 to TRBJ2-5, with no clear D. Germline V gives CDR1 LGHDT, CDR2 YNNKEL (reference sequence). The CDR3 extends over 15 amino acids. With 0 bases removed from V and 5 bases from J, the gap between germline ends came to 13 bases. DNA for the CDR3: TGTGCCAGCAGCCAAGATGGAACCCATGAGGAGACCCAGTACTTC. It encodes CASSQDGTHEETQYF.

This clonotype was observed a handful of times. V usage is TRBV20-1 and J usage is TRBJ2-4; D remains unclear. CDR1 DFQATT and CDR2 SNEGSKA come from the germline V gene (reference sequence). The CDR3 has 14 amino acids. V lost 6 bases and J lost 0, with 12 bases in between. The CDR3 DNA reads TGCAGTGCCCCGGATCCTCTAGCCAAAAACATTCAGTACTTC. Its translation: CSAPDPLAKNIQYF.

This clonotype occurred a few times. The V call is TRBV10-3, the J call TRBJ2-7, with 9 nucleotides matching TRBD2. J was trimmed by 3 bases and V by 6 bases; bases with no gene match: 6. The germline gives CDR1 ENHRY, CDR2 SYGVKD. This CDR3 has 14 residues. The CDR3: CAIRAGGLIYEQYF. CDR3 bases: TGTGCCATCAGGGCGGGAGGGCTCATCTACGAGCAGTACTTC.

The V call is TRBV20-1, the J call TRBJ2-1; 9 nucleotides agree with TRBD2. V lost 6 bases, J lost 8 bases, and 8 bases stayed unmatched. The CDR3 runs 13 residues. Germline CDR1 and CDR2: DFQATT and SNEGSKA (reference sequence). The CDR3 reads CSAPPSGTHEQFF. The CDR3, as DNA: TGCAGTGCCCCACCTAGCGGGACGCATGAGCAGTTCTTC.

Only a few counts were recorded for this clonotype. V usage is TRBV29-1 and J usage is TRBJ2-7, with D perhaps assigned TRBD1 or TRBD2 (5 bases each). Germline V gene lookup returns CDR1 SQVTM and CDR2 ANQGSEA. The CDR3 extends over 12 amino acids. V lost 4 bases and J 2 bases, leaving 9 bases between the germline ends. CDR3 amino acids: CSVARDPYEQYF. The CDR3 coding sequence is TGCAGCGTTGCGAGGGACCCCTACGAGCAGTACTTC.

The CDR3 DNA is TGTGCCAGTAGTATCACAGGGACCGAGCAGTACTTC. This gives the protein CASSITGTEQYF. The rearrangement links TRBV19 to TRBJ2-7; D might be TRBD1 (6 bases). This CDR3 has 12 residues. V lost 3 bases to trimming and J lost 6 bases, with 9 bases between them. CDR1 and CDR2 (germline): LNHDA, SQIVND (reference sequence).

The chain uses TRBV3-1 and TRBJ2-5, with 10 bases that match TRBD2. The ends lost 7 bases at V and 5 bases at J; junction bases unmatched: 7. This CDR3 contains 14 residues. Germline-derived CDR1 and CDR2 are LGHDT and YNNKEL (reference sequence). The CDR3 loop reads CASKGAGGPETQYF. The CDR3 bases are TGTGCCAGCAAGGGAGCGGGAGGGCCGGAGACCCAGTACTTC.

This clonotype showed up many times. The chain joins TRBV12-3 or TRBV12-4 to TRBJ2-1; 8 nucleotides line up with TRBD2. This CDR3 contains 17 residues. With 2 bases clipped from V and 0 bases from J, the junction kept 6 bases outside the gene matches. The CDR3 nucleotides are TGTGCCAGCAGTTTAAAGATAGCGGGGAGCTCCTACAATGAGCAGTTCTTC. Translated: CASSLKIAGSSYNEQFF.

The chain couples TRBV20-1 to TRBJ2-5; D gene unclear. Germline assignment: CDR1 DFQATT and CDR2 SNEGSKA (reference sequence). The CDR3 is 11 residues long. The ends were cut back, 0 bases at V and 5 bases at J, with 4 bases in the middle. The CDR3 is CSARDYETQYF. DNA for the CDR3: TGCAGTGCTAGAGATTATGAGACCCAGTACTTC.

This clonotype was seen repeatedly, ten times or more. The genes are TRBV7-9 and TRBJ2-5; 7 bases line up with TRBD2. V trimming: 9 bases; J trimming: 2 bases; junction bases outside the gene matches: 6. The CDR3 contains 13 residues. CDR1 and CDR2 (germline): SEHNR, FQNEAQ (reference sequence). In DNA, the CDR3 is TGTGCCAGTTTCCGGGGGGAACAAGAGACCCAGTACTTC. This encodes CASFRGEQETQYF. The complete variable domain, with remaining parts taken from reference TRBV7-9 and TRBJ2-5, reads DTGVSQNPRHKITKRGQNVTFRCDPISEHNRLYWYRQTLGQGPEFLTYFQNEAQLEKSRLLSDRFSAERPKGSFSTLEIQRTEQGDSAMYLCASFRGEQETQYFGPGTRLLVL.

The gene calls are TRBV7-8 and TRBJ2-5, with a weak D call TRBD2 (6 bases). The CDR3 loop spans 14 amino acids. The germline V gene has CDR1 SGHVS and CDR2 FQNEAQ. Trimming removed 4 bases from V and 0 bases from J, with 9 bases in between. The CDR3: CASSSLAHQETQYF. In DNA form, the CDR3 reads TGTGCCAGCAGCTCCCTAGCGCACCAAGAGACCCAGTACTTC.

V and J are TRBV7-9 and TRBJ2-7; D not resolved. Trimming took 5 bases from V and 2 from J, leaving 13 bases between them. This CDR3 has 14 amino acids. Germline CDR1 and CDR2: SEHNR and FQNEAQ (reference sequence). This CDR3 reads CASSQPLSTYEQYF. The CDR3 DNA is TGTGCCAGCAGCCAACCCCTCAGCACCTACGAGCAGTACTTC.

The chain carries TRBV18 and TRBJ2-3, with 9 bases lining up with TRBD2. The CDR3 runs 16 residues. The J segment lost 2 bases and the V segment lost 2 bases, leaving 5 bases of the junction unmatched. CDR1 and CDR2 from the germline V gene are KGHSH and LQKENI. The CDR3 loop reads CASSPSSGDTTDTQYF. The CDR3 nucleotides are TGTGCCAGCTCACCATCTAGCGGGGATACCACAGATACGCAGTATTTT.

This clonotype occurred many times. The chain combines TRBV15 with TRBJ2-2; 15 nucleotides line up with TRBD2. Germline V gene lookup returns CDR1 LNHNV and CDR2 YYDKDF (reference sequence). With V trimmed by 4 bases and J by 3 bases, 12 bases remained unmatched. This CDR3 is built from 20 residues. DNA of the CDR3: TGTGCCACCAGCAAGAGTTGGGGACTAGCGGGAGGAGAGGACACCGGGGAGCTGTTTTTT. Translated: CATSKSWGLAGGEDTGELFF. The full variable domain, rest sourced from reference TRBV15 and TRBJ2-2, is DAMVIQNPRYQVTQFGKPVTLSCSQTLNHNVMYWYQQKSSQAPKLLFHYYDKDFNNEADTPDNFQSRRPNTSFCFLDIRSPGLGDTAMYLCATSKSWGLAGGEDTGELFFGEGSRLTVL.

This clonotype was seen more than once but under ten times. J is TRBJ1-2 and V is TRBV7-9; no definite D call. V was pared by 7 bases and J by 6 bases, with 12 bases between. From germline, CDR1 is SEHNR and CDR2 FQNEAQ (reference sequence). This CDR3 comprises 12 residues. This CDR3 is CASNPLNNGYTF. In nucleotides, the CDR3 is TGTGCCAGCAACCCGCTAAATAATGGCTACACCTTC.

The chain carries TRBV4-1 and TRBJ2-7; the D gene is possibly TRBD1 (5 bases). This CDR3 spans 16 amino acids. V shed 0 bases and J shed 3 bases, with 15 bases lying between them. The germline V gene has CDR1 MGHRA and CDR2 YSYEKL. For the CDR3, the DNA is TGCGCCAGCAGCCAAGAACGTAGGGGATCGGTCTACGAGCAGTACTTC. Amino acid sequence: CASSQERRGSVYEQYF.

This clonotype was seen many times. In DNA form, the CDR3 reads TGTGCCAGCAGCTGGGACAGGGGGAATTATGGCTACACCTTC. This translates into CASSWDRGNYGYTF. The chain links TRBV7-9 to TRBJ1-2; 11 nucleotides align to TRBD1. The CDR3 is made up of 14 amino acids. V shed 4 bases, J shed 5 bases, and the junction held 3 bases outside the gene matches. Looked up from germline, CDR1 is SEHNR and CDR2 is FQNEAQ (reference sequence).

This clonotype was detected only a few times. The chain recombines TRBV12-3 or TRBV12-4 with TRBJ1-2, with a tentative D call TRBD1 (6 bases). V gave up 5 bases and J gave up 6 bases, with 10 bases separating them. There are 12 residues in the CDR3. This CDR3 is CASSAGTHGYTF. CDR3 bases: TGTGCCAGCAGTGCCGGGACACATGGCTACACCTTC.

The chain recombines TRBV24-1 with TRBJ2-1, with D perhaps matching TRBD1 (6 bases). Trimming shortened V by 7 bases and J by 8 bases, and 11 bases separated the two germline ends. This CDR3 region has 12 residues. The germline V gene encodes CDR1 KGHDR and CDR2 SFDVKD. In DNA, the CDR3 is TGTGCCACCAGCGACAGGAACCATGAGCAGTTCTTC. Translated, it gives CATSDRNHEQFF.

This clonotype came up a few times. The junction departs from the called germline gene at one end, perhaps through a read error. V usage is TRBV3-1 and J usage is TRBJ2-7; the D gene is possibly TRBD2 (6 bases). CDR1 and CDR2 from the germline V gene are LGHDT and YNNKEL (reference sequence). The CDR3 is 15 amino acids. The CDR3 nucleotides are TGTGCCTGCAGCCAGCCGGGACTGGGGTCCCACGAGCAGTACTTC. Translated: CACSQPGLGSHEQYF.